These 30 T cell receptor beta chains were sequenced from one sample in a study of cytomegalovirus exposure and HLA in healthy donors. A multiplex PCR was run with 60 Vbeta primers and 13 Jbeta primers. The protocol was immunoSEQ multiplex PCR, while the TCRdb copy is restricted to in-frame clones and leaves out a portion. The sample records around 97,000 clones, less than 10% being singletons. Sequencing was carried out using PBMCs. These receptors all stem from a man aged 45 to 65 in good health and CMV-seropositive.

The genes are TRBV28 and TRBJ1-6, with D unclear. CDR3 size: 14 residues. Trimming removed 6 bases from V and 9 bases from J, with 15 bases in between. Germline loops: CDR1 MDHEN, CDR2 SYDVKM. CDR3 nucleotides: TGTGCCAGCAGCTCCACCGGTCTTGGTTCACCCCTCCACTTT. Its translation is CASSSTGLGSPLHF.

V and J are TRBV28 and TRBJ1-5, with a possible D match to TRBD1 (5 bases). Per the germline V gene, CDR1 is MDHEN and CDR2 is SYDVKM. The ends were cut back, 6 bases at V and 1 base at J, with 13 bases in the middle. The CDR3 extends over 15 amino acids. The CDR3 spells CASSKTATSNQPQHF. In DNA, the CDR3 is TGTGCCAGCAGCAAGACAGCTACGAGCAATCAGCCCCAGCATTTT.

This clone was counted a few times. The genes are TRBV2 and TRBJ1-2; tentatively, D is TRBD1 (5 bases). Trimming shortened V by 3 bases and J by 4 bases, and 12 bases separated the two germline ends. CDR3 size: 14 residues. The germline V gene has CDR1 SNHLY and CDR2 FYNNEI. This CDR3 reads CASSDREGSYGYTF. The CDR3 DNA reads TGTGCCAGCAGTGACAGGGAAGGATCCTATGGCTACACCTTC.

The chain couples TRBV5-1 to TRBJ2-1; a weak D match, TRBD1 (6 bases). This CDR3 has 15 amino acids. Trimming cost V 5 bases and J 4 bases, with 16 bases left between them. Germline V gene sequence: CDR1 SGHRS, CDR2 YFSETQ. The DNA for the CDR3 is TGCGCCAGCAGTCCCGCCCTAGGGGGTTACAATGAGCAGTTCTTC. Translating it yields CASSPALGGYNEQFF.

This chain joins TRBV5-6 and TRBJ2-2; TRBD1 might be the D (7 bases). Germline-derived CDR1 and CDR2 are SGHDT and YYEEEE. The V end lost 3 bases, the J end lost 4 bases, and 16 bases lay between the germline ends. The CDR3 runs to 16 residues. The CDR3 DNA follows: TGTGCCAGCAGCTCCGGCGGAGGGGGCAGCACCGGGGAGCTGTTTTTT. It specifies CASSSGGGGSTGELFF. The variable domain in full, completed from reference TRBV5-6 and TRBJ2-2, reads DAGVTQSPTHLIKTRGQQVTLRCSPKSGHDTVSWYQQALGQGPQFIFQYYEEEERQRGNFPDRFSGHQFPNYSSELNVNALLLGDSALYLCASSSGGGGSTGELFFGEGSRLTVL.

The V call is TRBV18, the J call TRBJ1-5; D is uncertain. The CDR3 totals 14 residues. V lost 2 bases to trimming and J lost 1 base, with 6 bases between them. Germline V gene sequence: CDR1 KGHSH, CDR2 LQKENI. CDR3 nucleotide sequence: TGTGCCAGCTCACCAGAACAGAGCAATCAGCCCCAGCATTTT. Its protein product is CASSPEQSNQPQHF.

The V and J genes are TRBV5-1 and TRBJ1-1; D ambiguous. Trimming pared 1 base from V and 4 bases from J, leaving 8 bases between. CDR3 size: 13 residues. Germline V gene sequence: CDR1 SGHRS, CDR2 YFSETQ. The CDR3 region has the DNA TGCGCCAGCAGCTTGATGTCGGGCACTGAAGCTTTCTTT. As protein: CASSLMSGTEAFF.

This clone was seen more than once but under ten times. The V gene is TRBV10-3, the J gene TRBJ2-3; D is perhaps TRBD1 (6 bases). The CDR3 extends over 14 amino acids. Trimming left V 6 bases short and J 6 bases short, with 16 bases between. Germline V lookup: CDR1 ENHRY, CDR2 SYGVKD. The DNA of the CDR3 is TGTGCCATCAGGACTGCAGGGGCAAGGGATACGCAGTATTTT. It specifies CAIRTAGARDTQYF.

The rearrangement joins TRBV18 to TRBJ1-1; TRBD1 matches at 7 bases. CDR3 length equals 13 residues. Trimming took 5 bases from V and 4 from J; bases not matched to a gene: 4. The germline gives CDR1 KGHSH, CDR2 LQKENI. The CDR3 region has the DNA TGTGCCAGCTCAATTCAGGGGGGCACTGAAGCTTTCTTT. This sequence encodes CASSIQGGTEAFF.

In its sample, this clone was seen a few times. The genes are TRBV6-5 and TRBJ2-7; weak D call: TRBD2 (5 bases). The CDR3 is made up of 15 amino acids. CDR1 MNHEY and CDR2 SVGAGI come from the germline V gene. V shed 7 bases and J shed 6 bases, with 22 bases lying between them. The CDR3 coding sequence is TGTGCCAGCACAACCAGAAGCCCGCCGGAGGCCGAGCAGTACTTC. This translates into CASTTRSPPEAEQYF.

This clone has just a few counts. This chain joins TRBV7-2 and TRBJ2-1; the match to TRBD2 covers 10 bases. Germline-derived CDR1 and CDR2 are SGHTA and FQGNSA. CDR3 size: 16 residues. V trimming: 5 bases; J trimming: 3 bases; junction bases outside the gene matches: 7. In nucleotides, the CDR3 is TGTGCCAGCAGCCAAACTAGCGGGACCAGCTACAATGAGCAGTTCTTC. Translated, it gives CASSQTSGTSYNEQFF.

The gene calls are TRBV18 and TRBJ1-1; D ambiguous. With 3 bases removed from V and 1 base from J, the gap between germline ends came to 12 bases. Germline CDR1 and CDR2: KGHSH and LQKENI. CDR3 length: 15 residues. The CDR3 spells CASSPATGKNTEAFF. The DNA of the CDR3 is TGTGCCAGCTCACCCGCAACGGGAAAGAACACTGAAGCTTTCTTT. The complete variable domain, with remaining parts taken from reference TRBV18 and TRBJ1-1, reads NAGVMQNPRHLVRRRGQEARLRCSPMKGHSHVYWYRQLPEEGLKFMVYLQKENIIDESGMPKERFSAEFPKEGPSILRIQQVVRGDSAAYFCASSPATGKNTEAFFGQGTRLTVV.

This clone has a handful of counts. The chain carries TRBV28 and TRBJ2-1; 10 bases agree with TRBD1. The V segment lost 5 bases and the J segment 10 bases; nucleotides outside the gene matches: 8. Germline V gives CDR1 MDHEN, CDR2 SYDVKM. The CDR3 runs 14 residues. CDR3 in amino acids: CASSKGTGALEQFF. The CDR3 DNA sequence: TGTGCCAGCAGTAAAGGGACAGGGGCCCTCGAGCAGTTCTTC.

This clone was seen more than once but under ten times. The chain is built from TRBV6-1 and TRBJ1-2; D gene uncertain. There are 13 residues in the CDR3. Germline loops: CDR1 MNHNS, CDR2 SASEGT. Trimming removed 3 bases from V and 4 bases from J, with 9 bases in between. CDR3 nucleotides: TGTGCCAGCAGTGATGGCGACTCCTATGGCTACACCTTC. Translating it yields CASSDGDSYGYTF.

The sample holds a few counts of this clone. The V and J genes are TRBV29-1 and TRBJ2-3; the D gene is possibly TRBD2 (6 bases). Deletions cut 2 bases from V and 4 bases from J, with 13 bases between. This CDR3 is built from 14 residues. The germline V gene encodes CDR1 SQVTM and CDR2 ANQGSEA. The CDR3 sequence is CSVERRRGADTQYF. CDR3 coding DNA: TGCAGCGTTGAACGGCGGAGGGGAGCAGATACGCAGTATTTT.

In its sample, this clone was seen a few times. The V gene is TRBV27, the J gene TRBJ2-1, with D tentatively TRBD1 (5 bases). Deletions cut 3 bases from V and 0 bases from J, with 9 bases between. CDR1 MNHEY and CDR2 SMNVEV come from the germline V gene (reference sequence). This CDR3 is built from 15 residues. The DNA for the CDR3 is TGTGCCAGCAGTTTCACAGGAATCTCCTACAATGAGCAGTTCTTC. It codes for CASSFTGISYNEQFF.

J is TRBJ2-3 and V is TRBV5-1, with D tentatively TRBD1 (5 bases). Germline V gene data show CDR1 as SGHRS and CDR2 as YFSETQ. Trimming took 0 bases from V and 3 from J, leaving 5 bases between them. This CDR3 region has 13 residues. CDR3 protein: CASSLEGTDTQYF. DNA for the CDR3: TGCGCCAGCAGCTTGGAGGGGACAGATACGCAGTATTTT. Together with reference TRBV5-1 and TRBJ2-3, the CDR3 gives the full variable domain: KAGVTQTPRYLIKTRGQQVTLSCSPISGHRSVSWYQQTPGQGLQFLFEYFSETQRNKGNFPGRFSGRQFSNSRSEMNVSTLELGDSALYLCASSLEGTDTQYFGPGTRLTVL.

The rearrangement links TRBV4-3 to TRBJ2-7; 7 nucleotides align to TRBD2. Germline-derived CDR1 and CDR2 are LGHNA and YSLEER. This CDR3 region has 14 residues. With V trimmed by 1 base and J by 7 bases, 7 bases remained unmatched. CDR3 residues: CASSQGDYSREQYF. The CDR3 DNA sequence: TGCGCCAGCAGCCAAGGGGACTATTCGAGGGAGCAGTACTTC.

This clone was seen a handful of times. The chain couples TRBV2 to TRBJ1-5; D unclear. Germline V gene lookup returns CDR1 SNHLY and CDR2 FYNNEI. This CDR3 is 13 amino acids long. The germline V and J ends were trimmed by 3 bases and 7 bases, with 10 bases remaining between them. The CDR3 DNA reads TGTGCCAGCAGTGAGGCCGTGAAGCAGCCCCAGCATTTT. Translating it yields CASSEAVKQPQHF.

CDR3: CAISTPGVNTEAFF. The DNA of the CDR3 is TGTGCCATCAGTACCCCTGGAGTTAACACTGAAGCTTTCTTT. The chain links TRBV10-3 to TRBJ1-1; D gene ambiguous. The CDR3 is 14 residues long. Germline V gene sequence: CDR1 ENHRY, CDR2 SYGVKD. The ends were cut back, 5 bases at V and 2 bases at J, with 12 bases in the middle.

The chain employs TRBV19 and TRBJ1-2, with 7 bases fitting TRBD1. Germline V CDR1 and CDR2: LNHDA, SQIVND (reference sequence). The CDR3 runs 16 residues. Trimming took 5 bases from V and 8 from J; bases not matched to a gene: 17. CDR3 nucleotides: TGTGCCAGTAGTCCCGGATTCAACAGGGGACACGGGGGCTACACCTTC. Protein product: CASSPGFNRGHGGYTF.

There are a few counts of this clone. In DNA, the CDR3 is TGCGCCAGCAGCTTGAATAGCGGGAGGGGTGAGCAGTTCTTC. It specifies CASSLNSGRGEQFF. The chain uses TRBV5-1 and TRBJ2-1; TRBD2 aligns across 11 bases. V was pared by 1 base and J by 9 bases, with 3 bases of the junction left unmatched. Germline V lookup: CDR1 SGHRS, CDR2 YFSETQ. The CDR3 runs to 14 residues. Full variable domain (outside the CDR3, taken from reference TRBV5-1 and TRBJ2-1): KAGVTQTPRYLIKTRGQQVTLSCSPISGHRSVSWYQQTPGQGLQFLFEYFSETQRNKGNFPGRFSGRQFSNSRSEMNVSTLELGDSALYLCASSLNSGRGEQFFGPGTRLTVL.

In its sample, this clone was seen once. The rearrangement uses TRBV11-3 and TRBJ2-1; 14 nucleotides align to TRBD2. V was pared by 5 bases and J by 0 bases, with 12 bases of the junction left unmatched. CDR3 length: 20 amino acids. Germline-derived CDR1 and CDR2 are SGHNT and YENEEA. The CDR3 protein is CASSPGTSGSGASSYNEQFF. The CDR3 DNA reads as TGTGCCAGCAGCCCGGGGACTAGCGGGAGTGGAGCGAGCTCCTACAATGAGCAGTTCTTC.

This chain joins TRBV6-5 and TRBJ1-5, with D possibly TRBD1 on 5 matching bases. Germline CDR1 is MNHEY and CDR2 is SVGAGI. V lost 4 bases and J 0 bases, leaving 10 bases between the germline ends. The length of the CDR3 is 15 residues. The CDR3 DNA is TGTGCCAGCAGTTTAGACAGTGATAGCAATCAGCCCCAGCATTTT. It is translated as CASSLDSDSNQPQHF.

This clone was seen a handful of times. This rearrangement joins TRBV11-2 to TRBJ2-1, with D possibly TRBD2 on 5 matching bases. V shed 1 base and J shed 0 bases, with 7 bases lying between them. CDR1 and CDR2 from the germline V gene are SGHAT and FQNNGV. This CDR3 is 15 amino acids long. CDR3 coding DNA: TGTGCCAGCAGCTTAGGGACTTTCTCCTACAATGAGCAGTTCTTC. Its translation: CASSLGTFSYNEQFF.

This clone was seen ten or more times. This chain uses TRBV11-2 with TRBJ1-1; TRBD1 matches 8 bases. Germline-derived CDR1 and CDR2 are SGHAT and FQNNGV. Unmatched junction bases numbered 10, after V lost 5 bases and J lost 11 bases. CDR3 length equals 13 residues. The CDR3 sequence: CASSLQGASGAFF. The CDR3 DNA follows: TGTGCCAGCAGCCTCCAGGGGGCTTCTGGGGCTTTCTTT.

A remark on this clone: Within the sample, other DNA sequences also encode this same CDR3. This chain joins TRBV19 and TRBJ2-3, with 8 bases lining up with TRBD2. The trim removed 6 bases at V and 3 bases at J, leaving 11 bases unmatched. The CDR3 consists of 16 residues. Germline V lookup: CDR1 LNHDA, CDR2 SQIVND (reference sequence). The CDR3 DNA is TGTGCCAGTAGCCTACCGGGACTAGTCCCTACAGATACGCAGTATTTT. This encodes CASSLPGLVPTDTQYF.

This chain connects TRBV19 to TRBJ1-1, with D uncertain. The CDR3 sequence is 14 residues long. In germline, CDR1 is LNHDA, CDR2 SQIVND (reference sequence). V was shortened by 7 bases and J by 1 base, with 13 bases between the two germline ends. The CDR3: CASKLRYENTEAFF. The DNA of the CDR3 is TGTGCCAGTAAGCTTCGGTACGAGAACACTGAAGCTTTCTTT. Full variable domain (remainder filled in from reference TRBV19 and TRBJ1-1): DGGITQSPKYLFRKEGQNVTLSCEQNLNHDAMYWYRQDPGQGLRLIYYSQIVNDFQKGDIAEGYSVSREKKESFPLTVTSAQKNPTAFYLCASKLRYENTEAFFGQGTRLTVV.

This clone turned up a few times. The chain couples TRBV27 to TRBJ2-7, with 9 bases aligning to TRBD1. The J segment lost 4 bases and the V segment lost 1 base, leaving 11 bases of the junction unmatched. The CDR3 consists of 17 residues. The germline gives CDR1 MNHEY, CDR2 SMNVEV (reference sequence). CDR3 DNA sequence: TGTGCCAGCAGTTTATACTCGGGCGGGACAGGGTTGTACGAGCAGTACTTC. Its protein is CASSLYSGGTGLYEQYF.

V gene TRBV28 combines with J gene TRBJ2-5; 13 bases are a match to TRBD2. This CDR3 comprises 17 residues. The germline V gene has CDR1 MDHEN and CDR2 SYDVKM. Trimming took 3 bases from V and 2 from J; bases not matched to a gene: 6. CDR3: CASSLSGLAGEQETQYF. The CDR3 coding sequence is TGTGCCAGCAGTTTGAGCGGACTAGCGGGAGAACAAGAGACCCAGTACTTC.